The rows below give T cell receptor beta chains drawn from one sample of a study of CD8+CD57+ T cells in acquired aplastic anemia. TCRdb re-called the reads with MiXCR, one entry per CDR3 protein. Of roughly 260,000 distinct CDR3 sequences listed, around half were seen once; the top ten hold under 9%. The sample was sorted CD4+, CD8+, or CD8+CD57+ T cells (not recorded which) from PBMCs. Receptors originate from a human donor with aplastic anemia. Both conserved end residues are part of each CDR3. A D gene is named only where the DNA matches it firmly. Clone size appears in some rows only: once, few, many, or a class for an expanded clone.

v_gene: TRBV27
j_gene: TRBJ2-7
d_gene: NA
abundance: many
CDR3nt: TGTGCCAGCAGTAACGGCGGAATATCCTACGAGCAGTACTTC
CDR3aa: CASSNGGISYEQYF

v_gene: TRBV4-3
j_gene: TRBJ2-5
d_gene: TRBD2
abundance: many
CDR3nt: TGCGCCAGCAGCCAAGATCGGACGGGGGGGCAAGAGACCCAGTACTTC
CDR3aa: CASSQDRTGGQETQYF

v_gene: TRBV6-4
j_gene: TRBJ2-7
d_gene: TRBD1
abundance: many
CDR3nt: TGTGCCAGCAGGAGACAGGGGTCCCACTACGAGCAGTACTTC
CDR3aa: CASRRQGSHYEQYF

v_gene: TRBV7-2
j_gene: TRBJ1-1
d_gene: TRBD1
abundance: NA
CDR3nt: TGTGCCAGCAGCTTAGCTGTGACAGGGGTCGTCTTGAACACTGAAGCTTTCTTT
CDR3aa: CASSLAVTGVVLNTEAFF

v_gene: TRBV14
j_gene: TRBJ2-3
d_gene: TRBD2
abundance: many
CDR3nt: TGTGCCAGCAGCCAAGATAGCGGGGGGGATGATACGCAGTATTTT
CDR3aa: CASSQDSGGDDTQYF

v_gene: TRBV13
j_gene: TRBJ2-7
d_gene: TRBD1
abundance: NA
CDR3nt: TGTGCCAGCAGCTTAGCGGTGGACAGGGGAATAGGTCTGGGCTACGAGCAGTACTTC
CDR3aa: CASSLAVDRGIGLGYEQYF

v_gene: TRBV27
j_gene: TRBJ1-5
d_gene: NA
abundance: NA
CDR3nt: TGTGCCAGCAGTTTGGCAGGGGTCTATCAGCCCCAGCATTTT
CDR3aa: CASSLAGVYQPQHF

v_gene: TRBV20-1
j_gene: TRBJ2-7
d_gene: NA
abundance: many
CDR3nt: TGCAGTGCTAGAGGCGCGAGGTTCTACGAGCAGTACTTC
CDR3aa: CSARGARFYEQYF

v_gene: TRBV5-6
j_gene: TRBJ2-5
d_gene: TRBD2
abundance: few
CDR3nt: TGTGCCAGCAGCTTGGGGGGTATGCGGCGGGGGGCCTGGGAGACCCAGTACTTC
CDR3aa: CASSLGGMRRGAWETQYF

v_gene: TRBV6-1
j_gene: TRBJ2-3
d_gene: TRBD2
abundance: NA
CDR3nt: TGTGCCAGCAGTACCCCGGGACTAGCGGGGGAGAGGGGCACAGATACGCAGTATTTT
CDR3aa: CASSTPGLAGERGTDTQYF

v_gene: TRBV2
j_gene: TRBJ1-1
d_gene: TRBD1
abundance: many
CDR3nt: TGTGCCAGCAGTGAAGCGATACAGGGGGCAGGAACTGAAGCTTTCTTT
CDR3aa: CASSEAIQGAGTEAFF

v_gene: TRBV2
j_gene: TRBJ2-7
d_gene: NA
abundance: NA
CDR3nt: TGTGCCAGCAGGCAGGCCGAGCAGTACTTC
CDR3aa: CASRQAEQYF

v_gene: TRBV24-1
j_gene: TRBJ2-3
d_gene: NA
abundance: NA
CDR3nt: TGTGCCACCAGTGACTTTTATGGGGGGGATACGCAGTATTTT
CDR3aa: CATSDFYGGDTQYF

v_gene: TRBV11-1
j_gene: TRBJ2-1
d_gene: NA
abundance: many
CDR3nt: TGTGCCAGCACCCCGGGATCCAATGAGCAGTTCTTC
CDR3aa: CASTPGSNEQFF

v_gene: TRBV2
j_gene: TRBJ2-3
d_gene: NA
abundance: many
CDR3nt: TGTGCCAGCAGTGAAGACTTATTGACCACAGATACGCAGTATTTT
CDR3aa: CASSEDLLTTDTQYF

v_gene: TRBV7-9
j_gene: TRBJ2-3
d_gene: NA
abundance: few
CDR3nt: TGTGCCAGCAGCTTAGGAAACAGGGAAGGACAGCCCGCAAGGCAGTATTTT
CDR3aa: CASSLGNREGQPARQYF

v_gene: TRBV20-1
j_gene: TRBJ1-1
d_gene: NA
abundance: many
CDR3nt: TGCAGTGCTAGAGATTTACAGGAAGGAGACACTGAAGCTTTCTTT
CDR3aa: CSARDLQEGDTEAFF

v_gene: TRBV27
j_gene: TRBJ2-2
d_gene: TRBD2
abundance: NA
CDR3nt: TGTGCCAGCAGTCGAGGGACTAGCGCTACCGGGGAGCTGTTTTTT
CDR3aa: CASSRGTSATGELFF

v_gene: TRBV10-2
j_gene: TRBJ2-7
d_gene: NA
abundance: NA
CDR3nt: TGCGCCAGCAGTGAGGTCGGGACTCGCGAGCAGTACTTC
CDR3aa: CASSEVGTREQYF

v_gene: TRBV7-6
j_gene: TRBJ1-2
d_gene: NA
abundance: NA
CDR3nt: TGTGCCAGCAGTTACGACAGTCAATATGGCTACACCTTC
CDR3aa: CASSYDSQYGYTF

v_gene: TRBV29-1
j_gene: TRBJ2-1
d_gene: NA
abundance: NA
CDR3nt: TGCAGCGCCGCGGACAGCTACAATGAGCAGTTCTTC
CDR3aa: CSAADSYNEQFF

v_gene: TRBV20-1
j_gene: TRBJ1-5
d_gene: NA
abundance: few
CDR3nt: TGCAGTGCTAGACTTCTCGGAGAAAAAAATCAGCCCCAGCATTTT
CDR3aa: CSARLLGEKNQPQHF

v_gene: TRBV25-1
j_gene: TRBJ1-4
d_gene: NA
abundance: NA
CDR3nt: TGTGCCAGCAGTGAGGCGGTTGCAACTAATGAAAAACTGTTTTTT
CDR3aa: CASSEAVATNEKLFF

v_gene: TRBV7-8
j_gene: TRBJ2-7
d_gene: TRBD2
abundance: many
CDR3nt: TGTGCCAGCAGCCTAGACAGCGGGGGAAAGTACGAGCAGTACTTC
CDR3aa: CASSLDSGGKYEQYF

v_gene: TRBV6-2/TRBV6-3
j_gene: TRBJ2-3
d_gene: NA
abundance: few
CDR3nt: TGTGCCAGCAGTTACTCCGGGCCCCACCCAGCGTCGGGAACAGATACGCAGTATTTT
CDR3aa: CASSYSGPHPASGTDTQYF

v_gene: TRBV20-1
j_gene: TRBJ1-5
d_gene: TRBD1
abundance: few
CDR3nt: TGCAGTGCTAGAGGGGGACAGGGTTATAGCGATCAGCCCCAGCATTTT
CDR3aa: CSARGGQGYSDQPQHF

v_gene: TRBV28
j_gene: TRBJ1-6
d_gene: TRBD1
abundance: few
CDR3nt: TGTGCCAGCTTGCCCACAGGGGGTTCACCCCTCCACTTT
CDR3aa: CASLPTGGSPLHF

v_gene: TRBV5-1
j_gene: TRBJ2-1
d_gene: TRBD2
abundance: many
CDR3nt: TGCGCCAGCAGCTTGGCCGGGGGGGGATACAATGAGCAGTTCTTC
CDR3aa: CASSLAGGGYNEQFF